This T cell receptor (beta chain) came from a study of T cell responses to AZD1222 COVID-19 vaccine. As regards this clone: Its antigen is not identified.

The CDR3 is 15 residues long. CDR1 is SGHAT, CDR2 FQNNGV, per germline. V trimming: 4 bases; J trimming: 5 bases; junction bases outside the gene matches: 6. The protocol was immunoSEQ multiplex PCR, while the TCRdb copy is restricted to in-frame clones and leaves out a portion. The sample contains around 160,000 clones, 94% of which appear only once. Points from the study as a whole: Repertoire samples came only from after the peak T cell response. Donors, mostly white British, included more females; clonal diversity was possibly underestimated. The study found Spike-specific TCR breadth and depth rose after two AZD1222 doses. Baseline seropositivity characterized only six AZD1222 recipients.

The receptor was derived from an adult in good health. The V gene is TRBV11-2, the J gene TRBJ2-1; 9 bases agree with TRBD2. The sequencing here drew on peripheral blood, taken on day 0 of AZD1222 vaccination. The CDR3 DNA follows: TGTGCCAGCAGCTGGATAGCGGGGGTGGACAATGAGCAGTTCTTC. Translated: CASSWIAGVDNEQFF.